The T cell receptor beta chain described here comes from a study of identical twins. Unique molecular identifiers were in the cDNA, with template-switch universal primer binding. TCRdb re-analysed the 5' RACE reads in MiXCR, keeping a single row per CDR3 protein. The sample comprises around 690,000 distinct CDR3 sequences, around 20% of which are singletons, and about 4.5% rests with the top ten. As regards this clonotype: Its cognate antigen is unknown.

Findings and caveats of the study: Within twin pairs, the out-of-frame alpha sequences they shared showed excess low generation probability.

These data were also reused for a study on T cells expressing NK-cell markers. That work adds: Within the sequenced cohort of eight donors, seven exhibited HCMV seropositivity and one was seronegative. Several donors' CD3+CD56-NKG2C+ cells were dominated by the same clonotypes.

This clonotype originated in a woman aged 18 to 35 in good health. Sequencing was done on a sample of PBMCs.

CDR3 DNA sequence: TGTGCCATCGGAGGGCGGGGGAACACCGGGGAGCTGTTTTTT. Encoded protein: CAIGGRGNTGELFF. This sequence joins TRBV10-3 and TRBJ2-2, with D possibly matching TRBD2 (6 bases). The CDR3 has 14 residues. Looked up from germline, CDR1 is ENHRY and CDR2 is SYGVKD. The V end lost 8 bases, the J end lost 1 base, and 11 bases lay between the germline ends.